A selection of T cell receptor beta chains follows, all from one sample in a study of cytomegalovirus exposure and HLA in healthy donors. Assay used: immunoSEQ multiplex PCR; TCRdb lists only in-frame clones, some missing. The table lists roughly 180,000 clones, roughly 87% of them singletons. Sequencing used PBMCs. The receptors originated from a man in his forties or fifties in good health and CMV-seronegative. Both conserved end residues are part of each CDR3. Fields, in order: V gene, J gene, CDR3 protein.

v_call: TRBV27; j_call: TRBJ2-5; cdr3_aa: CASNSRGGETQYF
v_call: TRBV6-5; j_call: TRBJ2-5; cdr3_aa: CASSYSATPTIETQYF
v_call: TRBV6-5; j_call: TRBJ2-7; cdr3_aa: CASSYGSGTKAYEQYF
v_call: TRBV11-2; j_call: TRBJ1-3; cdr3_aa: CASSLEAVRGTGNTIYF
v_call: TRBV11-1; j_call: TRBJ2-7; cdr3_aa: CASRSASGGGEQYF
v_call: TRBV11-3; j_call: TRBJ1-2; cdr3_aa: CASSFTGRANYGYTF
v_call: TRBV9; j_call: TRBJ2-2; cdr3_aa: CASSPSTGALTGELFF
v_call: TRBV6-1; j_call: TRBJ2-7; cdr3_aa: CASSEGAGSYEQYF
v_call: TRBV28; j_call: TRBJ2-1; cdr3_aa: CASAVGTLGNEQFF
v_call: TRBV25-1; j_call: TRBJ1-1; cdr3_aa: CASSGRTGGMAEAFF
v_call: TRBV10-3; j_call: TRBJ2-3; cdr3_aa: CAISERDSLGTQYF
v_call: TRBV4-2; j_call: TRBJ2-1; cdr3_aa: CASSQRGSGGEQFF
v_call: TRBV4-3; j_call: TRBJ2-1; cdr3_aa: CASSQDKLGANEQFF
v_call: TRBV10-3; j_call: TRBJ2-1; cdr3_aa: CAISEATSGQFF
v_call: TRBV6-5; j_call: TRBJ1-2; cdr3_aa: CASSPGPLYGYTF
v_call: TRBV7-8; j_call: TRBJ2-7; cdr3_aa: CASSLPRSSGYEQYF
v_call: TRBV30; j_call: TRBJ1-1; cdr3_aa: CAWSPKTGNTEAFF
v_call: TRBV10-3; j_call: TRBJ2-5; cdr3_aa: CAIGASEETQYF
v_call: TRBV27; j_call: TRBJ2-6; cdr3_aa: CASSMGQGYSGANVLTF
v_call: TRBV6-5; j_call: TRBJ1-2; cdr3_aa: CASSLAGRGARLGYTF
v_call: TRBV19; j_call: TRBJ1-5; cdr3_aa: CASSPTGPRQPQHF
v_call: TRBV6-6; j_call: TRBJ1-1; cdr3_aa: CASSSSPGTEAFF
v_call: TRBV5-4; j_call: TRBJ1-2; cdr3_aa: CASSLDRLSYGYTF
v_call: TRBV4-1; j_call: TRBJ1-1; cdr3_aa: CASSQDDRLNTEAFF